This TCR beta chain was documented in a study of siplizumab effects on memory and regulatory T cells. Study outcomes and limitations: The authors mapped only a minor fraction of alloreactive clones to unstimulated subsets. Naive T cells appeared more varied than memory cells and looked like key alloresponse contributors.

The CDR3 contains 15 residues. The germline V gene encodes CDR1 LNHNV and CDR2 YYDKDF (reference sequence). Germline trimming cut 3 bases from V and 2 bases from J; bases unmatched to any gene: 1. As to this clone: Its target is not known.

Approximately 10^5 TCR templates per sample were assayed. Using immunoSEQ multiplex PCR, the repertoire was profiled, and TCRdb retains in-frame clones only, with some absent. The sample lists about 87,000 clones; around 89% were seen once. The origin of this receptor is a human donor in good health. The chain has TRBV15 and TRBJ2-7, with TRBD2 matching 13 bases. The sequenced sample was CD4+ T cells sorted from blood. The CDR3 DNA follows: TGTGCCACCAGCAGGGGACTAGCGGGAACCTACGAGCAGTACTTC. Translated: CATSRGLAGTYEQYF.